The clone carrying this TCR beta chain has a handful of counts. The identical CDR3 is also encoded by other nucleotide sequences in the sample. This entry comes from a study of beta chain features in type 1 diabetes. Study-level background: On cell yields, gender and age, patients and healthy donors were similar.

As every portion of the isolated RNA was reverse transcribed, the sequencing read expressed TCRB transcripts. An average approximately 3.5 million reads came from naive, central memory and regulatory T cell samples. TCRdb's table, derived via immunoSEQ multiplex PCR, lists solely in-frame clones and lacks some. This sample has 450,000 to 550,000 clones, with approximately 28% found just once. The CDR3 covers 15 residues. V gave up 2 bases and J gave up 1 base, with 9 bases separating them. The V gene's germline CDR1 is MDHEN and CDR2 SYDVKM. This clonotype was sampled from a man aged 18-30 years in good health. The gene calls are TRBV28 and TRBJ2-1, with D hard to call. The material sequenced was naive CD4+ T cells from blood. The CDR3 bases are TGTGCCAGCAGTTTAGGCGGTTATTCCTACAATGAGCAGTTCTTC. Translating it yields CASSLGGYSYNEQFF.